One sample yielded the 5 T cell receptor beta chains listed below, sequenced in a study of blood T cell repertoires in COVID-19. Profiled with immunoSEQ multiplex PCR; TCRdb holds only in-frame clones, not every one. The sample holds around 37,000 clones, around 90% seen once. The sample was peripheral blood. The receptors derive from a man in his fifties with active or convalescent COVID-19.

The genes are TRBV19 and TRBJ1-6; the match to TRBD1 covers 9 bases. This CDR3 comprises 14 residues. V dropped 3 bases and J dropped 8; count of bases not matched to a gene: 2. The germline gives CDR1 LNHDA, CDR2 SQIVND (reference sequence). For the CDR3, the DNA is TGTGCCAGTAGTATGGACAGGGGTTATTCACCCCTCCACTTT. Protein: CASSMDRGYSPLHF.

The V and J genes are TRBV27 and TRBJ2-7; 9 bases fit TRBD2. This CDR3 has 19 amino acids. Trimming cost V 7 bases and J 0 bases; bases outside gene matches: 19. Germline V gives CDR1 MNHEY, CDR2 SMNVEV (reference sequence). The CDR3 protein is CASKKTAGGAGVSSYEQYF. The CDR3 DNA is TGTGCCAGCAAAAAAACAGCGGGAGGTGCGGGGGTAAGCTCCTACGAGCAGTACTTC.

This rearrangement joins TRBV7-9 to TRBJ2-7; 7 bases agree with TRBD2. V was clipped by 1 base and J by 0 bases; unmatched bases: 3. Germline V gene lookup returns CDR1 SEHNR and CDR2 FQNEAQ (reference sequence). The length of the CDR3 is 15 residues. CDR3 DNA: TGTGCCAGCAGCTTAGGGGGGGGGACCTCCTACGAGCAGTACTTC. Its protein product is CASSLGGGTSYEQYF.

The V and J genes are TRBV7-9 and TRBJ2-1, with D perhaps matching TRBD2 (6 bases). CDR3 length: 14 amino acids. Germline-derived CDR1 and CDR2 are SEHNR and FQNEAQ (reference sequence). Trimming pared 5 bases from V and 0 bases from J, leaving 8 bases between. The CDR3 is CASSGRISYNEQFF. The CDR3 region has the DNA TGTGCCAGCAGCGGGAGGATCTCCTACAATGAGCAGTTCTTC.

The V and J genes are TRBV5-1 and TRBJ2-2, with 9 bases identical to TRBD2. V lost 4 bases to trimming and J lost 4 bases; unmatched junction nucleotides: 5. Per the germline V gene, CDR1 is SGHRS and CDR2 is YFSETQ. This CDR3 comprises 15 residues. The DNA for the CDR3 is TGCGCCAGCAGCCTAGGACTAGCGAGCACCGGGGAGCTGTTTTTT. As protein: CASSLGLASTGELFF.